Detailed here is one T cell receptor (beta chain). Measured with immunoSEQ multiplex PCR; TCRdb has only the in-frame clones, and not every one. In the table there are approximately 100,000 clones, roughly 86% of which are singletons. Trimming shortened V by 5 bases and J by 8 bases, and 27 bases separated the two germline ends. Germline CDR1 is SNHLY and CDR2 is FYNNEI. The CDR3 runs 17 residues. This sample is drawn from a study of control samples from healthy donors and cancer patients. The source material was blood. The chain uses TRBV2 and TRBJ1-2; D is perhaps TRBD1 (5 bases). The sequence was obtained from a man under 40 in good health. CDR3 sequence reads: CASSLKPTGEGRRGYTF. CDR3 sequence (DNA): TGTGCCAGCAGTCTGAAACCTACCGGAGAGGGGCGACGAGGCTACACCTTC.